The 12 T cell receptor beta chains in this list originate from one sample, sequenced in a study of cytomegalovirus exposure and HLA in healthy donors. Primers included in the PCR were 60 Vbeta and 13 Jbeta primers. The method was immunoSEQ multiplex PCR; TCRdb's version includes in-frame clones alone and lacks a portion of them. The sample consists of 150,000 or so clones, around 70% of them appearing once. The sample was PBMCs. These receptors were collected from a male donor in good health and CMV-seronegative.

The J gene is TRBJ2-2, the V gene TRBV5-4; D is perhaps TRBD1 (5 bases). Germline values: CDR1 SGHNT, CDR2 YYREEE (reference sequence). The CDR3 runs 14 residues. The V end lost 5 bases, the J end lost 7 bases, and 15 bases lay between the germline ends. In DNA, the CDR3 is TGTGCCAGCAGTCGAGACAGATTCGGCGGGGAGCTGTTTTTT. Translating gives CASSRDRFGGELFF. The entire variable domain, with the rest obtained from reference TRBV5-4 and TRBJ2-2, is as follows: ETGVTQSPTHLIKTRGQQVTLRCSSQSGHNTVSWYQQALGQGPQFIFQYYREEENGRGNFPPRFSGLQFPNYSSELNVNALELDDSALYLCASSRDRFGGELFFGEGSRLTVL.

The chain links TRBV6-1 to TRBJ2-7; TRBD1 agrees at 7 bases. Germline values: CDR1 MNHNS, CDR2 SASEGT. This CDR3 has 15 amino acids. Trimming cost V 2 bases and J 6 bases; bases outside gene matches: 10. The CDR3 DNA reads TGTGCCAGCAGTGAAAGGACAGGTCGAGCCTCCGAGCAGTACTTC. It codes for CASSERTGRASEQYF.

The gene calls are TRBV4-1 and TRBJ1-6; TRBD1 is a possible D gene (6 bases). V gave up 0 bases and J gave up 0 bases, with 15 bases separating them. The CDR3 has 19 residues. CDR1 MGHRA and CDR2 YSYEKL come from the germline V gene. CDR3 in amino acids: CASSQDGRGFGSYNSPLHF. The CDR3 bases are TGCGCCAGCAGCCAAGATGGCAGGGGTTTTGGCTCCTATAATTCACCCCTCCACTTT.

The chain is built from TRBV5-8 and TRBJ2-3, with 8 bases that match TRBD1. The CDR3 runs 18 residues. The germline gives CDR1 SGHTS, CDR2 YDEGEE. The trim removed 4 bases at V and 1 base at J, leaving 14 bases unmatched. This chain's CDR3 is CASSRQRFTGGGTDTQYF. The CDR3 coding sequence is TGTGCCAGCAGCCGACAGCGCTTTACAGGGGGAGGCACAGATACGCAGTATTTT.

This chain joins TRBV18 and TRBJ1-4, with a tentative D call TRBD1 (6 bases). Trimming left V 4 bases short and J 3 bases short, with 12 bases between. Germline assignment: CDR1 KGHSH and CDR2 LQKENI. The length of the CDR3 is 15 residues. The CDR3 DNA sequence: TGTGCCAGCTCACTTCAGGGGCCTCCTAATGAAAAACTGTTTTTT. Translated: CASSLQGPPNEKLFF.

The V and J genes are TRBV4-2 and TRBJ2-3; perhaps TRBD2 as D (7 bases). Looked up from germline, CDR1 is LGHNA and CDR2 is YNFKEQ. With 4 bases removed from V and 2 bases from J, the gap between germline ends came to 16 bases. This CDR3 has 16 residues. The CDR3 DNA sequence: TGTGCCAGCAGCCCTACCTGGGCGGGGGCCACAGATACGCAGTATTTT. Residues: CASSPTWAGATDTQYF.

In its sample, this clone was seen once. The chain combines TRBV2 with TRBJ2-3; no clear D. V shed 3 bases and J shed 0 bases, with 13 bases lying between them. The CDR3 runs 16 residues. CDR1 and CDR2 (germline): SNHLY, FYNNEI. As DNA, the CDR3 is TGTGCCAGCAGTGATGGCGTTTTAGCTAGCACAGATACGCAGTATTTT. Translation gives CASSDGVLASTDTQYF.

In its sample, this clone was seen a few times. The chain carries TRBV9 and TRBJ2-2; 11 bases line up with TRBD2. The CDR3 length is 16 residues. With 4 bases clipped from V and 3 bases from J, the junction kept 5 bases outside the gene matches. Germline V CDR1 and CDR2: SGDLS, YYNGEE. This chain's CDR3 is CASSLTSGVHTGELFF. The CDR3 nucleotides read TGTGCCAGCAGCTTGACTAGCGGGGTCCACACCGGGGAGCTGTTTTTT.

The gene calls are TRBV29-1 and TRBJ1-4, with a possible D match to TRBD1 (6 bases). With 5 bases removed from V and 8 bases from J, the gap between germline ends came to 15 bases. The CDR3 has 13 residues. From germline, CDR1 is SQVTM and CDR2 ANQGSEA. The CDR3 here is CSVRTGFGEKLFF. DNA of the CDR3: TGCAGCGTTCGAACAGGGTTTGGAGAAAAACTGTTTTTT.

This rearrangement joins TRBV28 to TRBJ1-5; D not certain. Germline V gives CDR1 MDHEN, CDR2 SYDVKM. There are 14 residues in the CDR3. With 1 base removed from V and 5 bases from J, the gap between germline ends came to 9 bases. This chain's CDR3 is CASSLYSRYQPQHF. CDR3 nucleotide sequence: TGTGCCAGCAGTTTATACTCCCGATATCAGCCCCAGCATTTT.

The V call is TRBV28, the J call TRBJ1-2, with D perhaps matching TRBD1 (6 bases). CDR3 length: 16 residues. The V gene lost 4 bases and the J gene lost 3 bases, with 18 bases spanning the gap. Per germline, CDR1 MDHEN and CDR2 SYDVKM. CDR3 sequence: CASSYPREGGYYGYTF. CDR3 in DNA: TGTGCCAGCAGTTACCCCCGGGAGGGGGGATACTATGGCTACACCTTC.

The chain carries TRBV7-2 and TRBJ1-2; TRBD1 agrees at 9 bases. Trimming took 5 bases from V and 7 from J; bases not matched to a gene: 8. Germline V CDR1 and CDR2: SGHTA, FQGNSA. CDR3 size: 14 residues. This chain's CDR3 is CASSTGDREGGYTF. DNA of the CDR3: TGTGCCAGCAGCACAGGGGACAGGGAGGGTGGCTACACCTTC.